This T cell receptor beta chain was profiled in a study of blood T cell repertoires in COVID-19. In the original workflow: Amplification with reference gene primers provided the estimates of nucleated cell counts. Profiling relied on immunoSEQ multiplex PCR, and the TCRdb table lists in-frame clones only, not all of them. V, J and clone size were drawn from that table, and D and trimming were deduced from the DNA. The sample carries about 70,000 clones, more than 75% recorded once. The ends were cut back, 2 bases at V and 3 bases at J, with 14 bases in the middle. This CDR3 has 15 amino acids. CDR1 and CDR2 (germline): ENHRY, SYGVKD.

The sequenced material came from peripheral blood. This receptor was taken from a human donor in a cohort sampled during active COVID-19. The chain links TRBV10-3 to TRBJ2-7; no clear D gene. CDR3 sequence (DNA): TGTGCCATCAGTGAGACGTTGGAGCAAAACTACGAGCAGTACTTC. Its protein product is CAISETLEQNYEQYF.